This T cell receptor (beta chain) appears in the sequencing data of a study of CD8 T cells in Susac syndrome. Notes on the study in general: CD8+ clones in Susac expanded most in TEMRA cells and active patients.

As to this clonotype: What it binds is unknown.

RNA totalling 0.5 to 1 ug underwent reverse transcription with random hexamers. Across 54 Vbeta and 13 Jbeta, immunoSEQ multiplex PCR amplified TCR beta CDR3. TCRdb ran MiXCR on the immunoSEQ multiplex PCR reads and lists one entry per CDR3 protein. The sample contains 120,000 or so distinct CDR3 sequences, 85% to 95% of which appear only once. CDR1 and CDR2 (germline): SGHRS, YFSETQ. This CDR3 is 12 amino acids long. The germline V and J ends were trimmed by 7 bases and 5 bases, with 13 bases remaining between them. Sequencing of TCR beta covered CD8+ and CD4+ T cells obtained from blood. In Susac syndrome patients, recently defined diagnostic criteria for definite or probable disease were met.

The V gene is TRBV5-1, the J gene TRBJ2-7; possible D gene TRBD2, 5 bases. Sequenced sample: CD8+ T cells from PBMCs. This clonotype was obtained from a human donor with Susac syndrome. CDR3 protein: CASSGEVHEQYF. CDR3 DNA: TGCGCCAGCTCCGGGGAAGTCCACGAGCAGTACTTC.